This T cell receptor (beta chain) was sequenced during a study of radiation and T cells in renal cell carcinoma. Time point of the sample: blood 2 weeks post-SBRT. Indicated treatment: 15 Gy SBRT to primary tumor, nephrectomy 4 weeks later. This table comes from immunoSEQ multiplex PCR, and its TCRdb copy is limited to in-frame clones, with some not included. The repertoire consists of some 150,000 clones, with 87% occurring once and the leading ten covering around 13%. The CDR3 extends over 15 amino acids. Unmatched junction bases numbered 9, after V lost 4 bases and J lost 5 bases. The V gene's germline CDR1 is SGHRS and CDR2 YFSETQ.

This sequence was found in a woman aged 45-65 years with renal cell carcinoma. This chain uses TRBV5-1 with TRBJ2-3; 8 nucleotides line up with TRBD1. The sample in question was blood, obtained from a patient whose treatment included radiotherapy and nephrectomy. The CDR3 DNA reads TGCGCCAGCAGCAACTTGGGACAGGCGAAAGATACGCAGTATTTT. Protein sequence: CASSNLGQAKDTQYF.